The source of this TCR beta chain is a study of T-cell memory formation after mild COVID-19. Study in general: TCR clusters were mostly donor specific. Study-level results: Memory sampled before infection contained some responding clones, suggesting cross-reactive memory joined.

The sample holds a few counts of this clonotype. Antigen unknown. V dropped 2 bases and J dropped 1 base, with 14 bases sitting between them. Germline lookup yields CDR1 LGHDT and CDR2 YNNKEL (reference sequence). The length of the CDR3 is 16 residues. TCRalpha and TCRbeta libraries used 5'RACE with constant-segment primers and UMIs. TCRdb re-derived calls from the 5' RACE reads in MiXCR, one entry per CDR3 protein. The repertoire holds 450,000 to 700,000 distinct CDR3 sequences, with about a sixth as singletons. Sequenced input: PBMCs or a T cell subset sorted from them (not recorded which). This TCR derives from an adult woman who had mild COVID-19 (a few samples of this study predate the infection). Cell type and time point are not known. The chain uses TRBV3-1 and TRBJ2-5, with D maybe TRBD1 (6 bases). CDR3 residues: CASSQYPGTTQETQYF. The CDR3 bases are TGTGCCAGCAGCCAATACCCCGGGACAACCCAAGAGACCCAGTACTTC.